This TCR beta chain was obtained from a study of post-analysis software for immune sequencing data. General study results and limits: When patients were compared with controls, 4 or 5 TRBV segments were more frequent, TRBV5-6, TRBV5-1 and TRBV20-1 among them.

Concerning this clonotype itself: Its antigen is unknown.

cDNA libraries of TCR beta carried unique molecular identifiers. TCRdb redid the calling of the PCR reads with MiXCR, one entry per CDR3 protein. The profile covers hundreds of thousands of distinct CDR3 sequences, with over 30% appearing a single time and 6% to 9% taken by the ten largest. The CDR3 totals 17 residues. Looked up from germline, CDR1 is SGHTA and CDR2 is FQGNSA. The trim removed 6 bases at V and 0 bases at J, leaving 9 bases unmatched. The source of this sequence is a girl aged 2 to 10 with multiple sclerosis. Specimen: blood. V usage is TRBV7-2 and J usage is TRBJ2-3; the match to TRBD2 covers 10 bases. In DNA, the CDR3 is TGTGCCAGCAGTCGTCGGGCTAGCGGGGGTAGCACAGATACGCAGTATTTT. This codes for CASSRRASGGSTDTQYF.